This section outlines one T cell receptor (beta chain) sequence together with its context. Its specificity is unknown. The test was conducted at deep level. The data were produced by immunoSEQ multiplex PCR, yet TCRdb's version contains in-frame clones alone and is incomplete. Of more than 900,000 clones listed, roughly 74% are singletons. Everyone who donated was a Caucasian adult who lived in Nashville, Tennessee. These data are taken from a study of shared clonotypes between healthy human individuals. Study details: Serving as donors were a couple of women and three men, whose ages spanned 18 to 49.

Study-wide results and caveats: Naive CD4 clonotype sharing across several donors was roughly 5%.

V shed 7 bases and J 4 bases; nucleotides not matched to a gene: 9. This CDR3 has 15 amino acids. Per the germline V gene, CDR1 is SGHRS and CDR2 is YFSETQ. The clonotype originates from a man aged 18 to 29 in good health. Some clones in this sample may be carry-over from other donors' samples. Input material: memory CD4+ T cells from PBMCs. Subset meaning: CD45RA-negative fraction. The chain employs TRBV5-1 and TRBJ2-2; TRBD2 aligns across 8 bases. The CDR3: CASASQRESTGELFF. Here the CDR3 DNA reads TGCGCCAGCGCCAGTCAGCGGGAGAGCACCGGGGAGCTGTTTTTT.